This entry lists 10 T cell receptor beta chains sequenced from one sample in a study of blood T cell repertoires in COVID-19. The protocol was immunoSEQ multiplex PCR, while the TCRdb copy is restricted to in-frame clones and leaves out a portion. This table holds 310,000 or so clones, around 86% found once. The sequenced material came from peripheral blood. Receptors originate from a man between 65 and 85 years old with acute or convalescent COVID-19.

The rearrangement links TRBV4-3 to TRBJ1-6; D perhaps matches TRBD1 (5 bases). Trimming shortened V by 0 bases and J by 4 bases, and 10 bases separated the two germline ends. CDR1 is LGHNA and CDR2 is YSLEER in the germline V gene. The CDR3 length is 16 residues. CDR3 region: CASSQDSAGYNSPLHF. CDR3 DNA: TGCGCCAGCAGCCAAGATTCGGCAGGGTATAATTCACCCCTCCACTTT.

The chain joins TRBV9 to TRBJ2-3; TRBD2 matches at 9 bases. CDR1 is SGDLS, CDR2 YYNGEE, per germline. Trimming removed 0 bases from V and 4 bases from J; junction bases left unmatched: 3. The CDR3 is 15 residues long. The chain's CDR3 is CASSVEAGGADTQYF. The CDR3 DNA reads as TGTGCCAGCAGCGTAGAGGCGGGGGGGGCAGATACGCAGTATTTT.

This clone was observed a few times. In DNA, the CDR3 is TGTGCCAGCAGCTTAGGATCTTGGACAGACAATCAGCCCCAGCATTTT. Protein: CASSLGSWTDNQPQHF. This rearrangement joins TRBV7-2 to TRBJ1-5; maybe TRBD1 (6 bases). This CDR3 contains 16 residues. V shed 1 base and J shed 3 bases, with 13 bases lying between them. Germline V gene lookup returns CDR1 SGHTA and CDR2 FQGNSA.

The chain carries TRBV4-1 and TRBJ2-3; 7 nucleotides match TRBD2. The ends lost 5 bases at V and 1 base at J; junction bases unmatched: 12. This CDR3 contains 17 residues. Germline lookup yields CDR1 MGHRA and CDR2 YSYEKL. The CDR3 region has the DNA TGCGCCAGCAGCGCAAAAGCCAGTACTAGCGGCACAGATACGCAGTATTTT. Residues: CASSAKASTSGTDTQYF.

The chain employs TRBV10-3 and TRBJ2-7; a possible D gene is TRBD2 (6 bases). The ends were cut back, 3 bases at V and 6 bases at J, with 15 bases in the middle. This CDR3 has 14 amino acids. The germline V gene encodes CDR1 ENHRY and CDR2 SYGVKD. The CDR3 reads CAISDAGPGVEQYF. For the CDR3, the DNA is TGTGCCATCAGTGATGCGGGGCCTGGAGTCGAGCAGTACTTC.

Here the CDR3 DNA reads TGTGCCAGTAATACCGGTAGCAATCAGCCCCAGCATTTT. Encoded protein: CASNTGSNQPQHF. The gene calls are TRBV28 and TRBJ1-5, with D uncertain. With 9 bases removed from V and 0 bases from J, the gap between germline ends came to 9 bases. Germline CDR1 reads MDHEN; CDR2 reads SYDVKM. The CDR3 contains 13 residues. Based on the CDR3 plus reference TRBV28 and TRBJ1-5, the full variable domain is DVKVTQSSRYLVKRTGEKVFLECVQDMDHENMFWYRQDPGLGLRLIYFSYDVKMKEKGDIPEGYSVSREKKERFSLILESASTNQTSMYLCASNTGSNQPQHFGDGTRLSIL.

V gene TRBV4-1 combines with J gene TRBJ1-2; 7 bases map to TRBD1. CDR1 and CDR2 from the germline V gene are MGHRA and YSYEKL. The ends lost 0 bases at V and 2 bases at J; junction bases unmatched: 6. The CDR3 is 16 amino acids. The CDR3 sequence: CASSQDSAGGNYGYTF. In DNA form, the CDR3 reads TGCGCCAGCAGCCAAGATTCTGCAGGGGGGAACTATGGCTACACCTTC.

This clone was counted a single time. This chain connects TRBV24-1 to TRBJ1-2; D not resolved. Looked up from germline, CDR1 is KGHDR and CDR2 is SFDVKD. Trimming took off 4 bases at V and 1 base at J, with 6 bases between the two ends. The CDR3 sequence is 13 residues long. Written as DNA, the CDR3 is TGTGCCACCAGTGACCCCGTTAACTATGGCTACACCTTC. This translates into CATSDPVNYGYTF.

The chain carries TRBV9 and TRBJ1-6; 9 positions match TRBD1. The germline gives CDR1 SGDLS, CDR2 YYNGEE. The length of the CDR3 is 15 residues. After removal of 4 bases from V and 8 bases from J, the junction contained 7 bases not matched to a gene. CDR3 amino acids: CASSSSGQGYSPLHF. The CDR3 nucleotides read TGTGCCAGCAGCTCTTCAGGACAGGGGTATTCACCCCTCCACTTT. Using reference TRBV9 and TRBJ1-6 for the parts outside the CDR3, the full variable domain is DSGVTQTPKHLITATGQRVTLRCSPRSGDLSVYWYQQSLDQGLQFLIQYYNGEERAKGNILERFSAQQFPDLHSELNLSSLELGDSALYFCASSSSGQGYSPLHFGNGTRLTVT.

This chain links TRBV5-6 with TRBJ1-2; D possibly corresponds to TRBD1 (5 bases). Trimming stripped 1 base from V and 4 bases from J, with 11 bases between. There are 14 residues in the CDR3. CDR1 SGHDT and CDR2 YYEEEE come from the germline V gene. The DNA of the CDR3 is TGTGCCAGCAGCTTGTTTAGGGGCCTCTATGGCTACACCTTC. Translated, it gives CASSLFRGLYGYTF.